Listed below are T cell receptor beta chains from one sample, sequenced in a study of breast tumors, draining lymph nodes, adjacent tissues. TCRdb passed the multiplex PCR reads through MiXCR, listing each CDR3 protein once. The table lists approximately 130,000 distinct CDR3 sequences, 21% of them singletons. Sample: axillary lymph node tissue. Receptor source: a female donor with breast cancer. Some clones in this sample may be carry-over from other donors' samples. Both conserved end residues are part of each CDR3. D genes are given only for firm matches. The size field is filled for only some rows; it gives once, few, many or a size class.

length,D,size,J,V,CDR3,DNA
15,TRBD2,few,TRBJ2-5,TRBV5-1,CASSLHSGRQETQYF,TGCGCCAGCAGCCTTCATAGCGGGAGGCAAGAGACCCAGTACTTC
15,.,many,TRBJ2-1,TRBV10-3,CAISAAGLSYNEQFF,TGTGCCATCAGTGCTGCGGGACTCTCCTACAATGAGCAGTTCTTC
15,TRBD2,many,TRBJ2-1,TRBV24-1,CATSPALAGVTEQFF,TGTGCCACCAGCCCCGCCCTAGCGGGAGTGACTGAGCAGTTCTTC
12,.,many,TRBJ2-1,TRBV6-4,CASSDRNNEQFF,TGTGCCAGCAGTGATAGGAACAATGAGCAGTTCTTC
14,.,few,TRBJ2-2,TRBV3-1,CASSPGWNTGELFF,TGTGCCAGCAGTCCAGGGTGGAACACCGGGGAGCTGTTTTTT
18,TRBD1,.,TRBJ2-2,TRBV6-2/TRBV6-3,CASSYTRVWDSGTGELFF,TGTGCCAGCAGTTACACGAGGGTTTGGGACAGCGGCACCGGGGAGCTGTTTTTT
18,TRBD2,many,TRBJ2-3,TRBV20-1,CSAAGTSGSDSSTDTQYF,TGCAGTGCTGCCGGGACTAGCGGGTCAGACTCTAGCACAGATACGCAGTATTTT
12,.,many,TRBJ1-3,TRBV20-1,CSAPASGNTIYF,TGCAGTGCCCCAGCCTCTGGAAACACCATATATTTT
15,.,.,TRBJ1-4,TRBV5-4,CASSPRGGEDEKLFF,TGTGCCAGCAGCCCCCGCGGAGGGGAGGATGAAAAACTGTTTTTT
12,.,many,TRBJ1-5,TRBV20-1,CSARFPNQPQHF,TGCAGTGCTAGATTCCCCAATCAGCCCCAGCATTTT
16,.,many,TRBJ2-2,TRBV19,CASTPWTSANTGELFF,TGTGCCAGTACCCCCTGGACAAGCGCGAACACCGGGGAGCTGTTTTTT
15,TRBD2,.,TRBJ2-5,TRBV5-1,CASSPGLAVRETQYF,TGCGCCAGCAGCCCCGGACTAGCGGTTCGAGAGACCCAGTACTTC
15,.,many,TRBJ2-1,TRBV10-2,CASAREGSSYNEQFF,TGCGCCAGCGCCCGCGAGGGTAGCTCCTACAATGAGCAGTTCTTC
15,TRBD2,many,TRBJ2-5,TRBV20-1,CSARVGAGQQETQYF,TGCAGTGCTAGAGTAGGAGCGGGGCAACAAGAGACCCAGTACTTC
15,TRBD2,many,TRBJ2-7,TRBV7-6,CASSLGAGGSYEQYF,TGTGCCAGCAGCTTAGGCGCGGGAGGCTCCTACGAGCAGTACTTC
16,TRBD2,many,TRBJ2-3,TRBV20-1,CSARTSGDLSTDTQYF,TGCAGTGCGAGGACTAGCGGGGACCTTAGCACAGATACGCAGTATTTT
14,.,.,TRBJ2-2,TRBV9,CASSVELGSGELFF,TGTGCCAGCAGCGTAGAATTAGGGTCCGGGGAGCTGTTTTTT
17,TRBD1,few,TRBJ2-6,TRBV11-3,CASSLSGQGTGANVLTF,TGTGCCAGCAGCTTATCGGGACAGGGGACTGGGGCCAACGTCCTGACTTTC
17,.,many,TRBJ2-6,TRBV15,CATSNTYTGAGANVLTF,TGTGCCACCAGTAACACTTACACAGGAGCTGGGGCCAACGTCCTGACTTTC
13,.,many,TRBJ2-2,TRBV20-1,CSATSSITGELFF,TGCAGTGCTACGTCCTCGATCACCGGGGAGCTGTTTTTT
16,.,many,TRBJ2-7,TRBV27,CASSPLGTGFSYEQYF,TGTGCCAGCAGTCCTCTCGGGACTGGTTTCTCCTACGAGCAGTACTTC